A single sample is the source of the 30 T cell receptor beta chains below, sequenced in a study of blood T cell repertoires in COVID-19. This table comes from immunoSEQ multiplex PCR, and its TCRdb copy is limited to in-frame clones, with some not included. Of 430,000 or so clones listed, 70% to 90% are singletons. The specimen was PBMCs or T cells enriched from blood (not recorded which). All receptors come from a woman aged 18-29 years who had been exposed to COVID-19.

This rearrangement joins TRBV27 to TRBJ2-1, with 9 bases matching TRBD1. Looked up from germline, CDR1 is MNHEY and CDR2 is SMNVEV (reference sequence). CDR3 size: 16 residues. Germline trimming cut 3 bases from V and 2 bases from J; bases unmatched to any gene: 5. This chain's CDR3 is CASSFLGQGTYNEQFF. The CDR3 coding sequence is TGTGCCAGCAGTTTCCTGGGACAGGGAACCTACAATGAGCAGTTCTTC.

The rearrangement joins TRBV25-1 to TRBJ2-1; D gene ambiguous. The germline V gene has CDR1 MGHDK and CDR2 SYGVNS. This CDR3 is 12 amino acids long. Deletions cut 0 bases from V and 6 bases from J, with 3 bases between. DNA for the CDR3: TGTGCCAGCAGTGAATATCGCAATGAGCAGTTCTTC. Translated: CASSEYRNEQFF.

The rearrangement uses TRBV4-1 and TRBJ2-4; 9 bases agree with TRBD2. V trimming: 1 base; J trimming: 7 bases; junction bases outside the gene matches: 20. This CDR3 has 20 residues. From germline, CDR1 is MGHRA and CDR2 YSYEKL. In DNA, the CDR3 is TGCGCCAGCAGCCAAGTTTTTATAGCGGGAGTCTTTGATGCCGAGAACATTCAGTACTTC. It translates to CASSQVFIAGVFDAENIQYF.

The chain couples TRBV6-5 to TRBJ1-5; 7 bases agree with TRBD1. With V trimmed by 3 bases and J by 6 bases, 5 bases remained unmatched. CDR3 length: 14 residues. CDR1 is MNHEY and CDR2 is SVGAGI in the germline V gene. The CDR3 reads CASSYRQGRQPQHF. In DNA, the CDR3 is TGTGCCAGCAGTTATCGACAGGGTCGTCAGCCCCAGCATTTT.

On this clone: The germline gene is not matched at one end of the junction; a read error may be the cause. The chain is built from TRBV10-2 and TRBJ2-4, with D hard to call. Per the germline V gene, CDR1 is WSHSY and CDR2 is SAAADI. This CDR3 is built from 12 residues. CDR3 amino acids: CASSESYQRPIF. The CDR3 nucleotides read TGCGCCAGCAGTGAGTCGTATCAGAGGCCTATCTTC.

The count of this clone is one. V is TRBV19 and J is TRBJ1-6, with 10 bases aligning to TRBD1. The CDR3 is made up of 15 amino acids. CDR1 and CDR2 (germline): LNHDA, SQIVND (reference sequence). The V segment lost 3 bases and the J segment 7 bases; nucleotides outside the gene matches: 3. CDR3 residues: CASSMGTGANSPLHF. The CDR3 bases are TGTGCCAGTAGTATGGGGACAGGGGCAAATTCACCCCTCCACTTT.

As DNA, the CDR3 is TGTGCCAGCAGCTTGGTAGATTACCTCACAGATACGCAGTATTTT. Translating gives CASSLVDYLTDTQYF. V usage is TRBV5-5 and J usage is TRBJ2-3; D remains unclear. This CDR3 has 15 residues. Deletions cut 0 bases from V and 2 bases from J, with 10 bases between. CDR1 and CDR2 from the germline V gene are SGHKS and YYEKEE (reference sequence). Full variable domain (outside the CDR3, taken from reference TRBV5-5 and TRBJ2-3): DAGVTQSPTHLIKTRGQQVTLRCSPISGHKSVSWYQQVLGQGPQFIFQYYEKEERGRGNFPDRFSARQFPNYSSELNVNALLLGDSALYLCASSLVDYLTDTQYFGPGTRLTVL.

The chain has TRBV9 and TRBJ1-2; the D is unclear. Germline V gene lookup returns CDR1 SGDLS and CDR2 YYNGEE. This CDR3 has 13 residues. Trimming cost V 0 bases and J 8 bases, with 11 bases left between them. The CDR3: CASSVVSGQGYTF. CDR3 nucleotides: TGTGCCAGCAGCGTAGTTTCAGGCCAAGGCTACACCTTC.

The genes are TRBV11-2 and TRBJ1-2; 9 nucleotides line up with TRBD1. J lost 4 bases, V lost 6 bases, and 6 bases had no gene match. Germline V gene sequence: CDR1 SGHAT, CDR2 FQNNGV. This CDR3 contains 14 residues. In nucleotides, the CDR3 is TGTGCCAGCAGAGAGACAGGGGGTCTCTATGGCTACACCTTC. Translation: CASRETGGLYGYTF. Looking up the rest from reference TRBV11-2 and TRBJ1-2 gives the full variable domain: EAGVAQSPRYKIIEKRQSVAFWCNPISGHATLYWYQQILGQGPKLLIQFQNNGVVDDSQLPKDRFSAERLKGVDSTLKIQPAKLEDSAVYLCASRETGGLYGYTFGSGTRLTVV.

The J gene is TRBJ2-7, the V gene TRBV4-1; 7 nucleotides align to TRBD2. Germline values: CDR1 MGHRA, CDR2 YSYEKL. The CDR3 has 18 residues. Trimming removed 0 bases from V and 2 bases from J; junction bases left unmatched: 13. The CDR3 loop reads CASSQDRRGAGRTYEQYF. Here the CDR3 DNA reads TGCGCCAGCAGCCAAGACCGGCGGGGAGCGGGACGTACCTACGAGCAGTACTTC.

The CDR3, as DNA: TGTGCCAGCAGTGAAACAGCAGGGGGCGGCTATGGCTACACCTTC. This gives the protein CASSETAGGGYGYTF. The rearrangement joins TRBV2 to TRBJ1-2; 8 nucleotides align to TRBD1. CDR3 length: 15 amino acids. The trim removed 2 bases at V and 4 bases at J, leaving 6 bases unmatched. The germline V gene has CDR1 SNHLY and CDR2 FYNNEI.

This clone was detected once. The J gene is TRBJ1-2, the V gene TRBV2, with D possibly TRBD1 on 6 matching bases. The ends were cut back, 10 bases at V and 4 bases at J, with 19 bases in the middle. This CDR3 region has 14 residues. The germline gives CDR1 SNHLY, CDR2 FYNNEI. The chain's CDR3 is CATSKDGGGYGYTF. In DNA form, the CDR3 reads TGTGCCACCTCAAAGGATGGGGGCGGCTATGGCTACACCTTC.

V and J are TRBV3-1 (or the pseudogene TRBV3-2) and TRBJ2-1; TRBD2 agrees at 8 bases. This CDR3 is 16 amino acids long. Germline V CDR1 and CDR2: LGHDT, YNNKEL (reference sequence). After removal of 0 bases from V and 4 bases from J, the junction contained 5 bases not matched to a gene. The CDR3 DNA is TGTGCCAGCAGCCAAGAACAGACTAGCGAGTACAATGAGCAGTTCTTC. Protein product: CASSQEQTSEYNEQFF.

The gene calls are TRBV2 and TRBJ2-5; D perhaps matches TRBD1 (6 bases). Germline values: CDR1 SNHLY, CDR2 FYNNEI. The V and J ends lost 7 bases and 13 bases respectively, with 13 bases between them. CDR3 size: 10 residues. The CDR3 reads CASKGLQGYF. CDR3 sequence (DNA): TGTGCCAGCAAGGGCTTACAGGGGTACTTC.

The genes are TRBV27 and TRBJ2-7; 7 bases align to TRBD1. CDR1 and CDR2 (germline): MNHEY, SMNVEV (reference sequence). The CDR3 has 14 residues. Trimming took 5 bases from V and 3 from J; bases not matched to a gene: 7. The CDR3, as DNA: TGTGCCAGCAGTCCAGGGGGTAGTCTCTACGAGCAGTACTTC. Translating it yields CASSPGGSLYEQYF.

This clone occurred once. In DNA, the CDR3 is TGTGCCAGCAGCTTAAGTGGCGGGGGAGCCATCTACAATGAGCAGTTCTTC. Its protein is CASSLSGGGAIYNEQFF. This chain connects TRBV7-3 to TRBJ2-1, with 7 bases matching TRBD2. The CDR3 loop spans 17 amino acids. The V and J ends lost 1 base and 3 bases, in that order; junction bases with no gene match: 9. The germline gives CDR1 SGHTA, CDR2 FQGTGA.

The V call is TRBV4-1, the J call TRBJ2-1; 7 bases agree with TRBD2. V dropped 1 base and J dropped 5; count of bases not matched to a gene: 8. The V gene's germline CDR1 is MGHRA and CDR2 YSYEKL. This CDR3 comprises 16 residues. The CDR3 sequence: CASSQAGSGNHNEQFF. For the CDR3, the DNA is TGCGCCAGCAGCCAAGCCGGCAGCGGGAACCACAATGAGCAGTTCTTC.

This clone showed up just once. The CDR3 nucleotides are TGTGCCAGCAGCAAGGGGGGGCAGGGCTACACCTTC. Encoded protein: CASSKGGQGYTF. The chain employs TRBV6-5 and TRBJ1-2; weak D call: TRBD1 (6 bases). V dropped 6 bases and J dropped 8 bases, with 13 bases sitting between them. In germline, CDR1 is MNHEY, CDR2 SVGAGI. This CDR3 has 12 amino acids.

The chain uses TRBV5-4 and TRBJ1-6; D perhaps matches TRBD1 (5 bases). V was pared by 5 bases and J by 0 bases, with 15 bases between. The CDR3 consists of 17 residues. The germline V gene encodes CDR1 SGHNT and CDR2 YYREEE (reference sequence). The CDR3 loop reads CASSPLQESSYNSPLHF. In DNA, the CDR3 is TGTGCCAGCAGTCCGTTACAGGAGAGCTCCTATAATTCACCCCTCCACTTT.

The J gene is TRBJ2-2, the V gene TRBV21-1; the table calls TRBD2, which could not be checked here. TRBV21-1 counts as a pseudogene. This CDR3 region has 18 residues. CDR3: CASSTTSGGSTITGELFF. DNA for the CDR3: TGTGCCAGCAGCACGACCAGCGGGGGGTCTACGATCACCGGGGAGCTGTTTTTT.

The chain carries TRBV19 and TRBJ2-3; TRBD1 is a possible D gene (5 bases). V lost 0 bases and J lost 2, with 12 bases in between. Germline CDR1 is LNHDA and CDR2 is SQIVND (reference sequence). The CDR3 has 16 residues. In DNA, the CDR3 is TGTGCCAGTAGTATAGATCAGGGTTATTCCACAGATACGCAGTATTTT. This encodes CASSIDQGYSTDTQYF.

The gene calls are TRBV7-6 and TRBJ2-3; 9 nucleotides line up with TRBD2. This CDR3 has 17 residues. The germline gives CDR1 SGHVS, CDR2 FNYEAQ. Trimming removed 5 bases from V and 2 bases from J; junction bases left unmatched: 11. The CDR3 reads CASSRIGEREVTDTQYF. The CDR3 DNA is TGTGCCAGCAGCCGAATTGGCGAGCGGGAGGTCACAGATACGCAGTATTTT.

This chain joins TRBV10-3 and TRBJ2-7, with D hard to call. This CDR3 spans 14 amino acids. Germline V CDR1 and CDR2: ENHRY, SYGVKD. The V end was cut by 0 bases, the J end by 4 bases, with 10 bases between. The CDR3 coding sequence is TGTGCCATCAGTGAGTCGGTCGAGGATTACGAGCAGTACTTC. This translates into CAISESVEDYEQYF.

This chain uses TRBV10-3 with TRBJ1-1; D possibly corresponds to TRBD1 (5 bases). This CDR3 comprises 14 residues. The V and J ends lost 6 bases and 0 bases respectively, with 11 bases between them. Looked up from germline, CDR1 is ENHRY and CDR2 is SYGVKD. The CDR3 protein is CAIRDIQMNTEAFF. The CDR3 bases are TGTGCCATCAGGGACATCCAAATGAACACTGAAGCTTTCTTT.

The rearrangement links TRBV3-1 (or the pseudogene TRBV3-2) to TRBJ2-4; D remains ambiguous. V was cut by 5 bases and J by 0 bases, with 14 bases left in between. The germline V gene encodes CDR1 LGHDT and CDR2 YNNKEL (reference sequence). The CDR3 loop spans 16 amino acids. The DNA of the CDR3 is TGTGCCAGCAGCTCCCAGACTGCACTAGCCAAAAACATTCAGTACTTC. Protein: CASSSQTALAKNIQYF.

Remarks on this clone: The sample contains more than one DNA sequence encoding this CDR3. The CDR3 DNA sequence: TGTGCCAGCTCACCACCGGGGCTAGCGGGGGATACGCAGTATTTT. Its translation is CASSPPGLAGDTQYF. The chain links TRBV18 to TRBJ2-3; 9 bases fit TRBD2. The CDR3 covers 15 residues. The germline V gene encodes CDR1 KGHSH and CDR2 LQKENI. V lost 0 bases, J lost 6 bases, and 4 bases stayed unmatched.

V and J are TRBV5-4 and TRBJ2-3; 7 nucleotides match TRBD1. Trimming at V came to 2 bases and at J to 0 bases, leaving 3 bases not matched to a gene. CDR1 and CDR2 (germline): SGHNT, YYREEE (reference sequence). The CDR3 has 15 amino acids. The CDR3 DNA sequence: TGTGCCAGCAGCTTAGGACAGGTCAGCACAGATACGCAGTATTTT. It specifies CASSLGQVSTDTQYF.

The chain uses TRBV20-1 and TRBJ1-5; tentatively, D is TRBD1 (6 bases). Germline-derived CDR1 and CDR2 are DFQATT and SNEGSKA (reference sequence). The CDR3 runs 14 residues. Trimming removed 3 bases at V and 6 bases at J, with 15 bases between. CDR3 in DNA: TGCAGTGCTAGTAGCGGACAGAAAATTCAGCCCCAGCATTTT. It codes for CSASSGQKIQPQHF.

The CDR3 loop is CASSQVAGLETEAFF. DNA of the CDR3: TGCGCCAGCAGCCAAGTGGCGGGCTTGGAGACTGAAGCTTTCTTT. This sequence joins TRBV4-1 and TRBJ1-1; D not resolved. V was shortened by 1 base and J by 5 bases, with 14 bases between the two germline ends. The CDR3 is made up of 15 amino acids. Germline loops: CDR1 MGHRA, CDR2 YSYEKL.

The V gene is TRBV11-2, the J gene TRBJ2-2; D is possibly TRBD2 (5 bases). V lost 5 bases, J lost 7 bases, and 14 bases lay in between. The CDR3 spans 14 residues. Germline V lookup: CDR1 SGHAT, CDR2 FQNNGV. CDR3 region: CASSRGLDDGELFF. The CDR3 DNA reads TGTGCCAGCAGCCGTGGACTGGATGACGGGGAGCTGTTTTTT.